This T cell receptor beta chain was profiled in a study of shared clonotypes between healthy human individuals (TCRdb year 2020). As for the study more broadly: The cohort included a few men and two women between 18 and 49 years of age. For each donor, CD4 naive and CD4 memory were each run on three plates, CD8 naive on two plates, and CD8 memory on one plate. Per donor, leukapheresis produced somewhere between about 0.8 and 9.5 billion PBMCs. Libraries were prepared and TCR repertoires were sequenced by different laboratories using diverse techniques, in order to increase sequencing depth and limit assay-specific biases. To estimate repertoire size and how much clonotype sharing occurs between individuals, the study deeply sequenced the blood TCR repertoires of about five healthy adults. What the research found in general, with its limitations: Even with the large sequencing depth, rarefaction of the sorted-subset datasets indicated that sequencing was incomplete. Sharing across several donors was observed for approximately 5% of naive CD4, 3% to 4% of naive CD8, 2% to 2.5% of memory CD4, and less than 0.45% of memory CD8 clonotypes. Compared with non-shared clonotypes, clonotypes shared by all four sorted-subset donors had higher generation probabilities. Pairwise subsampling indicated that sequencing depth was expected to affect the degree of clonotype sharing among donors. Naive subsets generally had larger estimated clonotype richness than memory subsets. The genetic and exposure-history diversity represented was limited by the small number of donors. Sampling was restricted to blood, and TCR repertoires in tissues likely differ from the TCR repertoires found in blood.

Comment on this clone: Its target antigen remains unknown. No much larger clone exists at a distance of one base, and base qualities are not known.

CD8 naive samples were CD45RO-negative cells positively selected for CCR7, giving a CD45RA+CCR7+ population that excluded TemRA cells. The donors were healthy, HIV-negative adults with no recently reported acute infections or vaccinations. All donors were Caucasian adults living in Nashville, Tennessee, USA. Blood was collected by leukapheresis, and PBMCs were isolated by Ficoll-Histopaque density gradient centrifugation and then cryopreserved in liquid nitrogen vapor phase. Analytical flow cytometry was used to check the purity and quantity of every magnetically sorted T cell population. Each sorted fraction had its genomic DNA isolated and then quantified by UV absorbance on a Nanodrop 2000c. After removal of 3 bases from V and 6 bases from J, the junction retains 7 bases not matched to a gene. Reading the germline V gene (reference sequence) gives CDR1 GTSNPN and CDR2 SVGIG. From cysteine to phenylalanine, the CDR3 is 14 amino acids long. The DNA shown is the 42-base CDR3, in frame from base 1.

Using the deep immunoSEQ assay, multiplex PCR amplified TCR CDR3 regions from genomic DNA. Extracted genomic DNA from each cell subset was spread evenly across all wells of several immunoSEQ 96-well plates, with each plate serving as a replicate. Each replicate PCR for sorted subsets received 200 ng genomic DNA, equal to tens of thousands of T cell genomes. The purified libraries were quantified using a Qubit 3.0 fluorometer, sized with a Bioanalyzer 2100, and then quantified again using the KAPA Library Quantification kit. A separate single-read 150-cycle Illumina NextSeq 550 flow cell was used to sequence each immunoSEQ 96-well plate. The source study handled its data this way. Because the immunoSEQ output held only junctional sequences and lacked quality scores, the filtering could not match the filtering applied to full-length reads. To assign V/J genes and CDR3, sequences were annotated against IMGT germline references using PyIR, a Python wrapper for IgBLAST v1.9. Any read was removed if the V/J assignment was weak (E-value above 1e-6), the CDR3 was missing, or the read contained stop codons, out-of-frame junctions, or ambiguous translated residues. V3J clonotypes were defined as sequences sharing an identical inferred V gene, J gene, and CDR3 amino acid sequence. Percentage overlap between repertoires was computed as shared unique clonotypes divided by the size of the smaller repertoire. Three approaches were used to assess repertoire richness: RTK rarefaction, the Chao1 estimator, and Recon v2.1 estimates of unobserved clonotypes. Generation probabilities were computed with OLGA for all TCRbeta clonotypes obtained by the gDNA method from a handful of donors. TCRdb obtained this table from immuneACCESS and retained in-frame rearrangements with V and J assigned. These tables miss some clones; where compared with another copy, unresolved V genes account for less than half of the shortfall, and the remainder is unexplained. V and J calls and clone size are copied from that table; D and trimming were computed from the DNA. This sample has about 2.2 million clones in its table, and around 93% of those were observed once. Jointly, the top ten make up over 1.5% of the sample.

The chain uses TRBV30 and TRBJ2-2; 7 bases in the junction line up with TRBD1. The TCR comes from a man aged 18 to 30 in good health. Some clones in this sample may be carry-over from other donors' samples. Material: naive CD8+ T cells from PBMCs. This specimen's cell subset or site label, per the study, means: CD45RA+CCR7+. The nucleotides are TGTGCCTGGAGGGCGACAGGGCCCCCCGGGGAGCTGTTTTTT. This translates into CAWRATGPPGELFF.